These T cell receptor beta chains were read from a single sample in a study of post-analysis software for immune sequencing data. TCRdb called the PCR reads again in MiXCR, with one record for every CDR3 protein. Among roughly 570,000 distinct CDR3 sequences, 34% were seen once, and the ten largest hold less than 6%. The specimen sequenced was blood. The receptors were sampled from a girl aged 2-17 years with multiple sclerosis. Both conserved end residues are part of each CDR3. The D gene is left open where the match is weak.

cdr3_aa: CASSSAGAPSGTQYF; v_call: TRBV28; j_call: TRBJ2-5; d_call: .
cdr3_aa: CAIRARSLPPHGYTF; v_call: TRBV10-3; j_call: TRBJ1-2; d_call: .
cdr3_aa: CASTPTGLPTDTQYF; v_call: TRBV3-1; j_call: TRBJ2-3; d_call: TRBD2
cdr3_aa: CASSPEWEGNEKLFF; v_call: TRBV5-1; j_call: TRBJ1-4; d_call: .
cdr3_aa: CASSLGGDTSISYEQYF; v_call: TRBV7-9; j_call: TRBJ2-7; d_call: .
cdr3_aa: CSAGEQGTGYGYTF; v_call: TRBV20-1; j_call: TRBJ1-2; d_call: .
cdr3_aa: CSARDLSSNQPQHF; v_call: TRBV20-1; j_call: TRBJ1-5; d_call: .
cdr3_aa: CSARDPGQGGQPQHF; v_call: TRBV20-1; j_call: TRBJ1-5; d_call: TRBD1
cdr3_aa: CSAPRGTPPYNEQFF; v_call: TRBV20-1; j_call: TRBJ2-1; d_call: .
cdr3_aa: CASSVGDPKFF; v_call: TRBV2; j_call: TRBJ2-1; d_call: .
cdr3_aa: CSANTVPNPETQYF; v_call: TRBV20-1; j_call: TRBJ2-5; d_call: .
cdr3_aa: CASSLSPSVETQYF; v_call: TRBV28; j_call: .; d_call: .
cdr3_aa: CASSLAPVLGSTEAFF; v_call: TRBV7-2; j_call: TRBJ1-1; d_call: .
cdr3_aa: CASSEFGTANYGYTF; v_call: TRBV6-1; j_call: TRBJ1-2; d_call: .
cdr3_aa: CASRTAGHIEQYF; v_call: TRBV6-2/TRBV6-3; j_call: TRBJ2-7; d_call: .
cdr3_aa: CASIVPGQGKRNYGYTF; v_call: TRBV6-1; j_call: TRBJ1-2; d_call: TRBD1
cdr3_aa: CASSSRGGMNTEAFF; v_call: TRBV5-1; j_call: TRBJ1-1; d_call: .
cdr3_aa: CSARAFSRDTEAFF; v_call: TRBV20-1; j_call: TRBJ1-1; d_call: .
cdr3_aa: CASSSRQWISYEQYF; v_call: TRBV5-6; j_call: TRBJ2-7; d_call: .
cdr3_aa: CASMTGGSFYNEQFF; v_call: TRBV2; j_call: TRBJ2-1; d_call: .
cdr3_aa: CASSRPGRSGETQYF; v_call: TRBV6-5; j_call: TRBJ2-5; d_call: .
cdr3_aa: CASSYAITNQPQHF; v_call: TRBV6-6; j_call: TRBJ1-5; d_call: .
cdr3_aa: CASSVALNTEAFF; v_call: TRBV9; j_call: TRBJ1-1; d_call: .
cdr3_aa: CASSVGGDSSSYEQYF; v_call: TRBV9; j_call: TRBJ2-7; d_call: TRBD1
cdr3_aa: CASSWGAGDRVIYGYTF; v_call: TRBV5-1; j_call: TRBJ1-2; d_call: TRBD1
cdr3_aa: CASSFRSAGGKHEQYF; v_call: TRBV5-6; j_call: TRBJ2-7; d_call: TRBD2
cdr3_aa: CASSQAGSGGKYEQYF; v_call: TRBV4-1; j_call: TRBJ2-7; d_call: TRBD1
cdr3_aa: CAISQTGGPWDGYTF; v_call: TRBV10-3; j_call: TRBJ1-2; d_call: TRBD1
cdr3_aa: CASSSLGTSGKPIYSYEQYF; v_call: TRBV6-2/TRBV6-3; j_call: TRBJ2-7; d_call: TRBD2
cdr3_aa: CASSLKVSGADTQYF; v_call: TRBV7-9; j_call: TRBJ2-3; d_call: .
cdr3_aa: CASSFEAGLAQYF; v_call: TRBV5-6; j_call: TRBJ2-3; d_call: .
cdr3_aa: CASSLPSGRTGELFF; v_call: TRBV12-3/TRBV12-4; j_call: TRBJ2-2; d_call: TRBD2
cdr3_aa: CASSVGDLTAGHYNEQFF; v_call: TRBV9; j_call: TRBJ2-1; d_call: TRBD2
cdr3_aa: CASSQKEETQYF; v_call: TRBV3-1; j_call: .; d_call: .
cdr3_aa: CASSPADIEAFF; v_call: TRBV12-3/TRBV12-4; j_call: TRBJ1-1; d_call: .
cdr3_aa: CASSAPVVERGGSYEQYF; v_call: TRBV9; j_call: TRBJ2-7; d_call: TRBD2
cdr3_aa: CASSGQGPRNEQFF; v_call: TRBV7-8; j_call: TRBJ2-1; d_call: TRBD1
cdr3_aa: CASDETPSRRTDTQYF; v_call: TRBV5-1; j_call: TRBJ2-3; d_call: .